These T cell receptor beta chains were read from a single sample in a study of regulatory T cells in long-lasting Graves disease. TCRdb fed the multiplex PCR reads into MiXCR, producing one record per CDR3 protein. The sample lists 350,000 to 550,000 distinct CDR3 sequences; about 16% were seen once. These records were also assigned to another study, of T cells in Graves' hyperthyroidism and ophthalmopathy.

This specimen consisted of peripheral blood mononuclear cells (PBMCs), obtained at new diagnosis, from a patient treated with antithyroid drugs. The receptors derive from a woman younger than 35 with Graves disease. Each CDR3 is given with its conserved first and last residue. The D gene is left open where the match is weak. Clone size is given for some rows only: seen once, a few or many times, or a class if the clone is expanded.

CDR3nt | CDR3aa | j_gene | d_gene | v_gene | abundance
TGTGCCAGCGGGACAGACCCAGGGGGGAGCGAGACCCAGTACTTC | CASGTDPGGSETQYF | TRBJ2-5 | . | TRBV28 | many
TGTGCCAGCAGTATAACCGGGACTAGCGCAGATACGCAGTATTTT | CASSITGTSADTQYF | TRBJ2-3 | TRBD2 | TRBV28 | .
TGTGCTAGTGGTTTGGTCTTGTCGGACATTTCTCGACCGTCCCGCAATGAGCAGTTCTTC | CASGLVLSDISRPSRNEQFF | TRBJ2-1 | . | TRBV12-5 | many
TGTGCCTGGAGGTGGAGCTTCTCCTACGAGCAGTACTTC | CAWRWSFSYEQYF | TRBJ2-7 | . | TRBV30 | .
TGCAGTGCTAGTTTAGCGGGGAACACCGGGGAGCTGTTTTTT | CSASLAGNTGELFF | TRBJ2-2 | TRBD2 | TRBV20-1 | few
TGTGCCACCTCGGGGCGAGAGTACTTC | CATSGREYF | TRBJ2-7 | . | TRBV12-3/TRBV12-4 | many
TGTGCCAGCAGCCTTAGGGACAGGGGAAACGAGCAGTACTTC | CASSLRDRGNEQYF | TRBJ2-7 | TRBD1 | TRBV7-2 | many
TGTGCCAGCAGTTACGACAACCGGGGGGGCTACACCTTC | CASSYDNRGGYTF | TRBJ1-2 | . | TRBV5-6 | once
TGCAGTGCTACCTTGACTAGTGTTTCTCAAGAGACCCAGTACTTC | CSATLTSVSQETQYF | TRBJ2-5 | . | TRBV20-1 | .
TGTGCCACCAGTGGTGGGAAGAACACCGGGGAGCTGTTTTTT | CATSGGKNTGELFF | TRBJ2-2 | . | TRBV24-1 | many
TGTGCCAGCAGTCACCTCCTGGGAGGAAGGGAGGAGACCCAGTACTTC | CASSHLLGGREETQYF | TRBJ2-5 | . | TRBV27 | many
TGTGCCAGCAGCTTTGACAACACAGATACGCAGTATTTT | CASSFDNTDTQYF | TRBJ2-3 | . | TRBV11-2 | .
TGTGCCATCGAAGCGACAGGAGATATTTATAGCAATCAGCCCCAGCATTTT | CAIEATGDIYSNQPQHF | TRBJ1-5 | . | TRBV10-3 | few
TGCAGCGCGCGGACAGGGGGAGGAACTGAAGCTTTCTTT | CSARTGGGTEAFF | TRBJ1-1 | TRBD1 | TRBV29-1 | .
TGTGCCAGCAGCTCATTGGACAGGGGCACCGGGGAGCTGTTTTTT | CASSSLDRGTGELFF | TRBJ2-2 | TRBD1 | TRBV5-5 | many
TGTGCCAGCAGCCCCCTAGCGGGAGAGTTTCGCAGTGAGCAGTTCTTC | CASSPLAGEFRSEQFF | TRBJ2-1 | TRBD2 | TRBV7-8 | few
TGTGCCACCAGCAGAGATGCCCCCGGACTAGCGGGAGGGTCGCGGGGCAGGTACAATGAGCAGTTCTTC | CATSRDAPGLAGGSRGRYNEQFF | TRBJ2-1 | TRBD2 | TRBV15 | many